This T cell receptor beta chain is from a study of blood T cell repertoires in COVID-19. Looking at the study overall: Whether acute or convalescent, the COVID-19 samples came from the United States, Italy and Spain. T cells, B-cell-depleted T cells, or PBMCs provided the cDNA or gDNA that served as material.

Participants were placed into cohorts based on the clinical history they reported. Original methodology: Reference gene primer amplification yielded estimated nucleated cell counts. Generated by immunoSEQ multiplex PCR, the TCRdb table keeps only in-frame clones and is missing some. D and trimming were read from the DNA, whereas the V and J calls and clone size are those reported in that table. Among about 200,000 clones listed, 80% to 90% were seen once. The CDR3 contains 17 residues. The sequence came from a woman in her late teens or twenties who had recovered from COVID-19. Specimen: PBMCs or T cells enriched from blood (not recorded which). The rearrangement uses TRBV1 and TRBJ2-3; TRBD2 is the table's D call, not checked against the DNA. TRBV1 is noted as a pseudogene. This CDR3 is CTSSQDTGLDHGDTQYF. As DNA, the CDR3 is TGCACCAGCAGCCAAGACACCGGACTAGACCATGGAGATACGCAGTATTTT.